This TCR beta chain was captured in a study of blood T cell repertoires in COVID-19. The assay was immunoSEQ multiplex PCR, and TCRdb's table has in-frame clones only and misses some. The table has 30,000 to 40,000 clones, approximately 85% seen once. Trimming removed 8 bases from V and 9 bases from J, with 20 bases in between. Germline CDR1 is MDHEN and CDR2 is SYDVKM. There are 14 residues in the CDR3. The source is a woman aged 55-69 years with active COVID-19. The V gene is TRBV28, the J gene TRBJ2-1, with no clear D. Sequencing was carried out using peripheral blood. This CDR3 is CASQRNSWLGEQFF. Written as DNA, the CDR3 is TGTGCCAGCCAACGAAACAGCTGGTTGGGTGAGCAGTTCTTC.